This T cell receptor (beta chain) was identified during a study of blood T cell repertoires in COVID-19. Overall study: Acute and convalescent COVID-19 samples came from the United States, Italy and Spain. The analysed material was cDNA or gDNA that came from T cells, B-cell-depleted T cells, or PBMCs.

As originally analysed: Amplification with reference gene primers provided the estimates of nucleated cell counts. Clones were sequenced by immunoSEQ multiplex PCR, and TCRdb holds only the in-frame ones, with some missing. That table furnishes V, J and clone size, whereas the DNA furnished D and trimming. The table lists 230,000 or so clones, around four fifths of them singletons, with 15% to 20% in the top ten. Trimming took off 0 bases at V and 1 base at J, with 7 bases between the two ends. The CDR3 spans 14 residues. Germline lookup yields CDR1 GTSNPN and CDR2 SVGIG (reference sequence). This TCR was sampled from a man aged 25 to 40 with active or convalescent COVID-19. Sequencing input: peripheral blood. The chain couples TRBV30 to TRBJ1-3; D remains unclear. The CDR3 loop is CAWSVVRSGNTIYF. CDR3 bases: TGTGCCTGGAGTGTAGTCAGGTCTGGAAACACCATATATTTT.